Only a few counts were recorded for the clone carrying this TCR beta chain. This CDR3 is missing its conserved last phenylalanine or tryptophan, likely due to a read error. The record originates from a study of tumor and adjacent non-tumor tissue in lung cancer. RNA was extracted from bulk tissue without any cell sorting. The CDR3 spans 15 residues. The junction had 10 bases not matched to a gene; V was cut back by 2 bases and J by 9 bases. Germline loops: CDR1 SGHDT, CDR2 YYEEEE. Three rounds of nested PCR, following a modified ARM-PCR protocol, produced the TCRbeta library. TCRdb reanalysed the multiplex PCR reads using MiXCR and keeps one entry per CDR3 protein. This table has about 93,000 distinct CDR3 sequences, about 72% appearing once.

The sample comprised lung tumor tissue. The chain links TRBV5-6 to TRBJ2-1; 8 nucleotides agree with TRBD2. The clonotype originates from a man between 60 and 70 years old with non-small cell lung cancer. Written as DNA, the CDR3 is TGTGCCAGCAGCTTACGCACGGGACTAGTAAGTGAGCAGTTCTCC. Translation: CASSLRTGLVSEQFS.